These T cell receptor beta chains were read from a single sample in a study of blood T cells in healthy people across ages. TCRdb reanalysed the 5' RACE reads using MiXCR and keeps one entry per CDR3 protein. The table lists approximately 850,000 distinct CDR3 sequences, 40% to 50% of them singletons, with around 18% in the top ten. The specimen sequenced was blood. These TCRs come from a man between 60 and 75 years old in good health. Each CDR3 is given with its conserved first and last residue. Each record gives: clone size, V gene, CDR3 protein. A clone size is listed for some rows: how often the clone was seen (once, few, many), or a class if it is expanded.

abundance: -; v_gene: TRBV7-2; CDR3aa: CASSFDRGHYNEQFF
abundance: -; v_gene: TRBV7-9; CDR3aa: CASSAGQGARVYGYTF
abundance: -; v_gene: TRBV20-1; CDR3aa: CSARDRAWGIAKETQYF
abundance: -; v_gene: TRBV7-9; CDR3aa: CASSSTVNSYKQYF
abundance: -; v_gene: TRBV6-6; CDR3aa: CASSYRTDRGGTYEQYF
abundance: few; v_gene: TRBV5-6; CDR3aa: CASSLDGWKETQYF
abundance: -; v_gene: TRBV20-1; CDR3aa: CSARRLQLNYGYTF
abundance: -; v_gene: TRBV6-6; CDR3aa: CASSNKLAGQTDTQYF
abundance: few; v_gene: TRBV7-9; CDR3aa: CASSTGGINEQFF
abundance: once; v_gene: TRBV6-2/TRBV6-3; CDR3aa: CASSYGDQLYQPQHF
abundance: -; v_gene: TRBV7-2; CDR3aa: CASTSGTSRRNEQFF
abundance: -; v_gene: TRBV24-1; CDR3aa: CATSDHNEQFF
abundance: many; v_gene: TRBV7-2; CDR3aa: CASSLAGGPYNEQFF
abundance: -; v_gene: TRBV10-3; CDR3aa: CAISEGQGFTDTQYF
abundance: -; v_gene: TRBV28; CDR3aa: CASSRAGGNTEAFF
abundance: -; v_gene: TRBV11-2; CDR3aa: CASSSLQPSTDTQYF
abundance: few; v_gene: TRBV27; CDR3aa: CASSPTTPGLVYETQYF
abundance: -; v_gene: TRBV29-1; CDR3aa: CSVEEVRDWTEAFF
abundance: -; v_gene: TRBV29-1; CDR3aa: CSGRDGEKLFF
abundance: few; v_gene: TRBV4-1; CDR3aa: CASTHEPTGGVGDEQYF
abundance: -; v_gene: TRBV4-1; CDR3aa: CASSQLHSLQETQYF
abundance: few; v_gene: TRBV11-2; CDR3aa: CASSSTGPYGYTF
abundance: -; v_gene: TRBV20-1; CDR3aa: CSARPTSGPQFF
abundance: -; v_gene: TRBV20-1; CDR3aa: CSAVKGDEQFF
abundance: -; v_gene: TRBV20-1; CDR3aa: CSARKGGHGYTF
abundance: -; v_gene: TRBV4-3; CDR3aa: CASSQRSGQSNYGYTF
abundance: once; v_gene: TRBV20-1; CDR3aa: CSAPRTGYEQYF
abundance: -; v_gene: TRBV10-3; CDR3aa: CATARGTDTQYF
abundance: -; v_gene: TRBV20-1; CDR3aa: CSALRGEGNQPQHF
abundance: -; v_gene: TRBV9; CDR3aa: CASSVEVAASTDTQYF
abundance: -; v_gene: TRBV9; CDR3aa: CASSVGRISSYNEQFF
abundance: few; v_gene: TRBV6-2/TRBV6-3; CDR3aa: CASRSPSGGYNEQFF
abundance: -; v_gene: TRBV7-2; CDR3aa: CASSPGQTHRPQHF
abundance: -; v_gene: TRBV29-1; CDR3aa: CSVGGKARTDTQYF
abundance: medium-sized; v_gene: TRBV6-5; CDR3aa: CASSYQGSTEAFF
abundance: many; v_gene: TRBV10-3; CDR3aa: CAISESRTSRRLTSYNEQFF
abundance: -; v_gene: TRBV2; CDR3aa: CASLTLQGVVYEQYF
abundance: -; v_gene: TRBV7-8; CDR3aa: CASRDRGNIQYF
abundance: -; v_gene: TRBV29-1; CDR3aa: CSVELGAGYGYTF
abundance: few; v_gene: TRBV11-2; CDR3aa: CASSLITSGEYYNEQFF
abundance: -; v_gene: TRBV6-2/TRBV6-3; CDR3aa: CASRDSGTSQETQYF
abundance: few; v_gene: TRBV7-7; CDR3aa: CASSLGPGAGDTQYF
abundance: few; v_gene: TRBV2; CDR3aa: CASSGQKADTQYF
abundance: -; v_gene: TRBV29-1; CDR3aa: CSVVGLGDTAFF